Presented here are 20 T cell receptor beta chains from one specimen sequenced in a study of blood T cell repertoires in COVID-19. The protocol was immunoSEQ multiplex PCR, while the TCRdb copy is restricted to in-frame clones and leaves out a portion. The sample records approximately 100,000 clones, around 85% being singletons. Sequencing was performed on peripheral blood. The receptors originated from a human donor in a cohort sampled during active COVID-19.

This clone was counted once. V usage is TRBV19 and J usage is TRBJ2-7, with 8 bases fitting TRBD1. Trimming at V came to 4 bases and at J to 2 bases, leaving 7 bases not matched to a gene. CDR1 and CDR2 (germline): LNHDA, SQIVND (reference sequence). This CDR3 spans 15 amino acids. The CDR3 sequence is CASSSTGGRAYEQYF. Written as DNA, the CDR3 is TGTGCCAGTAGTAGCACAGGGGGTCGGGCCTACGAGCAGTACTTC.

The rearrangement uses TRBV7-9 and TRBJ2-1; D is possibly TRBD1 (5 bases). CDR1 is SEHNR, CDR2 FQNEAQ, per germline (reference sequence). The V end was cut by 4 bases, the J end by 8 bases, with 18 bases between. The CDR3 extends over 15 amino acids. The CDR3: CASSSVGQGYDEQFF. The CDR3 nucleotides read TGTGCCAGCAGCTCGGTAGGCCAGGGATACGATGAGCAGTTCTTC.

The genes are TRBV24-1 and TRBJ1-2; a weak D match, TRBD1 (6 bases). The germline gives CDR1 KGHDR, CDR2 SFDVKD. V was cut by 0 bases and J by 3 bases, with 10 bases left in between. The CDR3 totals 15 residues. CDR3 in amino acids: CATSDLAGADYGYTF. DNA of the CDR3: TGTGCCACCAGTGATTTGGCGGGGGCAGACTATGGCTACACCTTC.

The chain links TRBV5-1 to TRBJ2-2; 7 bases agree with TRBD1. The CDR3 has 15 amino acids. V gave up 0 bases and J gave up 5 bases; unmatched junction bases: 4. Germline V lookup: CDR1 SGHRS, CDR2 YFSETQ. For the CDR3, the DNA is TGCGCCAGCAGCTTGGACAGGGGATGGACCGGGGAGCTGTTTTTT. Amino acids: CASSLDRGWTGELFF. Variable domain in full (rest from reference TRBV5-1 and TRBJ2-2): KAGVTQTPRYLIKTRGQQVTLSCSPISGHRSVSWYQQTPGQGLQFLFEYFSETQRNKGNFPGRFSGRQFSNSRSEMNVSTLELGDSALYLCASSLDRGWTGELFFGEGSRLTVL.

This sequence joins TRBV11-1 and TRBJ2-5; 10 bases are shared with TRBD2. Germline V gives CDR1 SGHAT, CDR2 FQDESV (reference sequence). The CDR3 has 16 residues. V was pared by 5 bases and J by 5 bases, with 11 bases of the junction left unmatched. The CDR3 DNA sequence: TGTGCCAGCAGCCCTAGCAAGGCTAGCGGGGGTGAGACCCAGTACTTC. It encodes CASSPSKASGGETQYF.

In regard to this clone: Other DNA sequences in this sample translate to the same CDR3. The rearrangement links TRBV19 to TRBJ2-7; D is ambiguous. CDR1 is LNHDA and CDR2 is SQIVND in the germline V gene (reference sequence). The CDR3 runs 12 residues. The V and J ends lost 10 bases and 0 bases respectively, with 10 bases between them. The chain's CDR3 is CATQDFSYEQYF. The CDR3 nucleotides read TGTGCCACCCAAGACTTCTCCTACGAGCAGTACTTC.

The genes are TRBV15 and TRBJ2-6; D is ambiguous. Per germline, CDR1 LNHNV and CDR2 YYDKDF (reference sequence). The germline V and J ends were trimmed by 0 bases and 0 bases, with 6 bases remaining between them. This CDR3 has 16 residues. CDR3 DNA sequence: TGTGCCACCAGCAGAGATCTCTCCTCTGGGGCCAACGTCCTGACTTTC. Its translation is CATSRDLSSGANVLTF.

The chain has TRBV12-3 or TRBV12-4 and TRBJ1-1; a weak D match, TRBD1 (5 bases). Trimming took 6 bases from V and 11 from J, leaving 16 bases between them. The CDR3 spans 12 residues. The CDR3 coding sequence is TGTGCCAGCAGCCAAACAGGCGTCAGGGCTTTCTTT. Translating gives CASSQTGVRAFF.

The V gene is TRBV7-3, the J gene TRBJ2-1, with 8 bases identical to TRBD2. V gave up 6 bases and J gave up 10 bases; unmatched junction bases: 8. This CDR3 spans 13 amino acids. Germline CDR1 SGHTA, CDR2 FQGTGA. The CDR3 sequence: CASRAGTRREQFF. CDR3 coding DNA: TGTGCCAGCAGGGCCGGGACTAGAAGAGAGCAGTTCTTC.

J is TRBJ1-2 and V is TRBV4-3, with a possible D match to TRBD1 (5 bases). In germline, CDR1 is LGHNA, CDR2 YSLEER. The V and J ends lost 3 bases and 2 bases respectively, with 13 bases between them. There are 15 residues in the CDR3. For the CDR3, the DNA is TGCGCCAGCAGCCAGGTTGTAGACAGCAACTATGGCTACACCTTC. Its protein product is CASSQVVDSNYGYTF.

This clone was detected once. The chain carries TRBV3-1 (or the pseudogene TRBV3-2) and TRBJ2-5; weak D call: TRBD2 (6 bases). V lost 2 bases, J lost 0 bases, and 7 bases lay in between. The CDR3 consists of 14 residues. CDR1 and CDR2 (germline): LGHDT, YNNKEL (reference sequence). The CDR3 loop is CASSQTGDQETQYF. The CDR3 nucleotides read TGTGCCAGCAGCCAAACGGGGGACCAAGAGACCCAGTACTTC.

This clone was detected once. This rearrangement joins TRBV12-3 or TRBV12-4 to TRBJ2-7; no clear D gene. The V gene lost 5 bases and the J gene lost 3 bases, with 5 bases spanning the gap. The CDR3 runs 11 residues. The CDR3 loop is CASSRGYEQYF. The CDR3 coding sequence is TGTGCCAGCAGTCGCGGCTACGAGCAGTACTTC.

This clone appeared once. The rearrangement uses TRBV14 and TRBJ1-6; 7 bases line up with TRBD1. Germline V CDR1 and CDR2: SGHDN, FVKESK. V shed 4 bases, J shed 10 bases, and the junction held 4 bases outside the gene matches. There are 13 residues in the CDR3. CDR3 nucleotide sequence: TGTGCCAGCAGCCCCCGACAGGGCTCACCCCTCCACTTT. Translating gives CASSPRQGSPLHF.

In DNA, the CDR3 is TGTGCCAGCAGTGGAGGCATATCCTACAATGAGCAGTTCTTC. It translates to CASSGGISYNEQFF. The chain recombines TRBV25-1 with TRBJ2-1; D call uncertain. Germline V CDR1 and CDR2: MGHDK, SYGVNS. The length of the CDR3 is 14 residues. V shed 4 bases and J shed 1 base, with 8 bases lying between them. Filled out from reference TRBV25-1 and TRBJ2-1, the complete variable domain reads EADIYQTPRYLVIGTGKKITLECSQTMGHDKMYWYQQDPGMELHLIHYSYGVNSTEKGDLSSESTVSRIRTEHFPLTLESARPSHTSQYLCASSGGISYNEQFFGPGTRLTVL.

The chain employs TRBV19 and TRBJ2-3; TRBD2 matches 9 bases. Germline CDR1 and CDR2: LNHDA and SQIVND (reference sequence). After removal of 3 bases from V and 2 bases from J, the junction contained 6 bases not matched to a gene. The CDR3 runs 16 residues. CDR3 amino acids: CASSISTSGYTDTQYF. The CDR3 DNA sequence: TGTGCCAGTAGTATTTCGACTAGCGGATACACAGATACGCAGTATTTT.

The chain has TRBV2 and TRBJ1-1; 7 bases align to TRBD1. The CDR3 runs 15 residues. The trim removed 5 bases at V and 4 bases at J, leaving 10 bases unmatched. CDR1 and CDR2 (germline): SNHLY, FYNNEI. The CDR3 region is CASSRIGGRFTEAFF. The CDR3 DNA reads TGTGCCAGCAGTCGTATAGGGGGCCGGTTCACTGAAGCTTTCTTT.

CDR3 residues: CASSPQGAGGYTF. In DNA form, the CDR3 reads TGTGCCAGCAGTCCACAGGGGGCAGGTGGCTACACCTTC. J is TRBJ1-2 and V is TRBV12-3 or TRBV12-4; TRBD1 matches at 9 bases. The V gene end was trimmed by 5 bases and the J gene end by 7 bases; junction bases not matched to a gene: 5. The CDR3 consists of 13 residues.

The genes are TRBV3-1 (or the pseudogene TRBV3-2) and TRBJ2-7; the match to TRBD1 covers 8 bases. Losses at the gene ends were 4 bases for V and 6 bases for J; bases not matched to a gene: 8. The germline V gene has CDR1 LGHDT and CDR2 YNNKEL (reference sequence). The CDR3 spans 14 residues. The CDR3 nucleotides read TGTGCCAGCAGCCTGGACAGGGTAGGTAGCGAGCAGTACTTC. Encoded protein: CASSLDRVGSEQYF.

The chain has TRBV9 and TRBJ2-6, with TRBD1 as a possible D gene (6 bases). V lost 4 bases and J 0 bases, leaving 17 bases between the germline ends. The CDR3 loop spans 18 amino acids. The germline gives CDR1 SGDLS, CDR2 YYNGEE. CDR3 nucleotides: TGTGCCAGCAGCTCTCCCTCCGGGACACCCTCTGGGGCCAACGTCCTGACTTTC. It translates to CASSSPSGTPSGANVLTF.

This clone was counted a single time. The J gene is TRBJ2-5, the V gene TRBV18; TRBD2 matches 10 bases. From germline, CDR1 is KGHSH and CDR2 LQKENI. The CDR3 runs 14 residues. The trim removed 4 bases at V and 5 bases at J, leaving 4 bases unmatched. CDR3 nucleotide sequence: TGTGCCAGCTCACAAAGCGGGAGGGTCGAGACCCAGTACTTC. It encodes CASSQSGRVETQYF. Looking up the rest from reference TRBV18 and TRBJ2-5 gives the full variable domain: NAGVMQNPRHLVRRRGQEARLRCSPMKGHSHVYWYRQLPEEGLKFMVYLQKENIIDESGMPKERFSAEFPKEGPSILRIQQVVRGDSAAYFCASSQSGRVETQYFGPGTRLLVL.